These T cell receptor beta chains were read from a single sample in a study of shared clonotypes between healthy human individuals. Generated by immunoSEQ multiplex PCR, the TCRdb table keeps only in-frame clones and is missing some. Among around 600,000 clones, 98% were seen once, and the ten largest hold 0.3%. Sequencing was done on a sample of naive CD8+ T cells sorted from blood. The receptor source for this set is a man under 40 in good health. Both conserved end residues are trimmed from each CDR3. The D gene is left open where the match is weak. Some rows mark clone size as missing; the rest say once, few, many or name a class of expanded clone.

d_gene,abundance,j_gene,v_gene,CDR3aa
NA,NA,TRBJ1-5,TRBV27,ASSEGYSNQPQH
NA,NA,TRBJ2-1,TRBV2,ASLGVYVNEQF
NA,NA,TRBJ1-1,TRBV5-1,ASSPDGLTAF
NA,NA,TRBJ2-5,TRBV27,ASSSLGTLGQETQY
NA,once,TRBJ1-2,TRBV18,ASSPQGNYGYT
NA,few,TRBJ1-2,TRBV19,ASSPRTQSYGYT
TRBD1,NA,TRBJ2-7,TRBV29-1,SVIPGTGYEQY
NA,NA,TRBJ2-5,TRBV10-3,AISERGYGETQY
TRBD2,NA,TRBJ2-7,TRBV5-4,ASSQRTGGYYEQY
NA,NA,TRBJ2-3,TRBV6-6,ASSNRDKSTDTQY
NA,NA,TRBJ2-1,TRBV9,ASSIRTIEPDNEQF
NA,NA,TRBJ1-1,TRBV4-1,ASSQVSGRNTEAF
NA,NA,TRBJ2-7,TRBV11-3,ASSLGRGASYEQY
TRBD1,NA,TRBJ2-7,TRBV5-1,ASSLTSGQRYEQY